The rows below give T cell receptor beta chains drawn from one sample of a study of blood T cell repertoires in COVID-19. Sequencing was performed with immunoSEQ multiplex PCR; in TCRdb, only in-frame clones are kept and a portion is missing. In the table there are a few hundred thousand clones, around 82% of which are singletons. The sequenced sample was peripheral blood. These receptors originate from a woman between 18 and 30 years old with acute or convalescent COVID-19. Each CDR3 is given with its conserved first and last residue. A D gene is named only where the DNA matches it firmly. Clone size, where shown, is once, few, many, or a class for clones that have expanded.

j_call	d_call	v_call	clone_size	cdr3_nt	cdr3_aa
TRBJ2-6	TRBD1	TRBV18	.	TGTGCCAGCTCACGGGACAGTTTTTCGGTTCGTGGGGCCAACGTCCTGACTTTC	CASSRDSFSVRGANVLTF
TRBJ2-2	TRBD1	TRBV25-1	few	TGTGCCAGCAGTCTCCCCGGGACAGGGTATAACACCGGGGAGCTGTTTTTT	CASSLPGTGYNTGELFF
TRBJ2-1	TRBD2	TRBV5-1	.	TGCGCCAGCAGCTCCAATCCAAGCGGGAGGGCCTTTCTGGATGAGCAGTTCTTC	CASSSNPSGRAFLDEQFF
TRBJ1-1	.	TRBV29-1	.	TGCAGCGTGGCAGGGAGGATGAGCTCTGAAGCTTTCTTT	CSVAGRMSSEAFF
TRBJ2-7	TRBD2	TRBV28	few	TGTGCCAGCACGACTAGCGCCCACTCCTACGAGCAGTACTTC	CASTTSAHSYEQYF
TRBJ2-1	.	TRBV27	.	TGTGCCAGCAGTTTTCGTCCGGGATACCTGGGGAATGAGCAGTTCTTC	CASSFRPGYLGNEQFF
TRBJ2-3	TRBD2	TRBV5-1	.	TGCGCCAGCAGCTTGAGGGCTAGCGGGACGAGCACAGATACGCAGTATTTT	CASSLRASGTSTDTQYF
TRBJ2-1	TRBD2	TRBV14	.	TGTGCCAGCAGCCAAGATCTCCCGAGCGGGAGGGCCTTCACTGAGCAGTTCTTC	CASSQDLPSGRAFTEQFF
TRBJ2-6	TRBD2	TRBV7-3	.	TGTGCCAGCAGCCGAGCGGGGACCTCTGGGGCCAACGTCCTGACTTTC	CASSRAGTSGANVLTF
TRBJ1-1	.	TRBV18	.	TGTGCCAGCTCACCACAGGGGTCCCCCACTGAAGCTTTCTTT	CASSPQGSPTEAFF
TRBJ1-2	.	TRBV28	few	TGTGCCAGCAGTCCCCTACCGGGGGGGAAAGATGGCTACACCTTC	CASSPLPGGKDGYTF
TRBJ1-1	.	TRBV7-2	.	TGTGCCAGCAGCTTAGCCGCCGGGTTGTACACTGAAGCTTTCTTT	CASSLAAGLYTEAFF
TRBJ2-2	TRBD2	TRBV18	.	TGTGCCAGCTCACCACCGGGAGGGCTTGACGGGGAGCTGTTTTTT	CASSPPGGLDGELFF
TRBJ2-1	TRBD1	TRBV18	.	TGTGCCAGCTCACGACACCTGACAGGGGGCTACAATGAGCAGTTCTTC	CASSRHLTGGYNEQFF
TRBJ2-7	.	TRBV24-1	.	TGTGCCACCAGCCAGGGGTTAGCCTACGAGCAGTACTTC	CATSQGLAYEQYF
TRBJ2-1	.	TRBV7-9	once	TGTGCCAGCAGCCTTGATGCGGGGCACTCCTACAATGAGCAGTTCTTC	CASSLDAGHSYNEQFF
TRBJ2-7	TRBD2	TRBV15	.	TGTGCCACCAGCAGGACTAGCGGGGGTCCCTACGAGCAGTACTTC	CATSRTSGGPYEQYF
TRBJ1-2	TRBD1	TRBV4-1	.	TGCGCCAGCAGCCAAGATTTTGGACAGGGGGACTATGGCTACACCTTC	CASSQDFGQGDYGYTF
TRBJ2-7	.	TRBV7-9	.	TGTGCCAGCAGCTTAGGGACACTCTCCCCGGATTACGAGCAGTACTTC	CASSLGTLSPDYEQYF
TRBJ2-3	.	TRBV29-1	.	TGCAGCGTTGAACCAGACACAGATACGCAGTATTTT	CSVEPDTDTQYF
TRBJ1-6	.	TRBV28	.	TGTGCCAGCAGTTTATATCGACAACCAAATTCACCCCTCCACTTT	CASSLYRQPNSPLHF
TRBJ2-1	TRBD1	TRBV28	.	TGTGCCAGCAGTTCGACAGGGGGAAAAACAGGCACCCGGCGTGGTGGGGGCTACAATGAGCAGTTCTTC	CASSSTGGKTGTRRGGGYNEQFF
TRBJ2-3	.	TRBV6-5	.	TGTGCCAGCAGTTCTGGGAGAGATACGCAGTATTTT	CASSSGRDTQYF
TRBJ2-2	.	TRBV6-6	.	TGTGCCAGCAATATCCGGGAGCCAGACACCGGGGAGCTGTTTTTT	CASNIREPDTGELFF
TRBJ2-5	.	TRBV4-3	.	TGCGCCAGCAGCCAAGATAGGAGTCTAGAGACCCAGTACTTC	CASSQDRSLETQYF
TRBJ1-1	TRBD1	TRBV19	.	TGTGCCAGTAGTATAGGAGCAGGGGGCTACATGAACACTGAAGCTTTCTTT	CASSIGAGGYMNTEAFF
TRBJ2-1	TRBD1	TRBV7-2	.	TGTGCCAGCAGCGACCGGGACAGATCCAATGAGCAGTTCTTC	CASSDRDRSNEQFF
TRBJ2-7	.	TRBV6-5	.	TGTGCCAGCAGAAATGCCGGAGGGGCCTACGAGCAGTACTTC	CASRNAGGAYEQYF
TRBJ1-1	TRBD1	TRBV18	.	TGTGCCAGCTCACCAGAGGGACAGGGTGGCACTGAAGCTTTCTTT	CASSPEGQGGTEAFF
TRBJ2-7	TRBD1	TRBV7-6	few	TGTGCCAGCAGCCGGGACAGGGACGAGCAGTACTTC	CASSRDRDEQYF
TRBJ2-2	.	TRBV12-3/TRBV12-4	.	TGTGCCAGCAAGGGGCGGGGGGAGCTGTTTTTT	CASKGRGELFF
TRBJ2-7	TRBD2	TRBV20-1	.	TGCAGTGCTAGTAGGGCGGGAGTAGGCTACGAGCAGTACTTC	CSASRAGVGYEQYF
TRBJ2-5	TRBD1	TRBV10-3	.	TGTGCCATCAGTGAGTCGACCAGGGGGCGAGAGACCCAGTACTTC	CAISESTRGRETQYF
TRBJ1-5	.	TRBV6-2/TRBV6-3	once	TGTGCCAGCAGTTACTCAGAGGGACAGCCCCAGCATTTT	CASSYSEGQPQHF
TRBJ1-4	.	TRBV7-2	.	TGTGCCAGCAGCAATACTGTAGGACAGCTTAATGAAAAACTGTTTTTT	CASSNTVGQLNEKLFF
TRBJ2-5	TRBD2	TRBV3-1/TRBV3-2	once	TGTGCCAGCAGCCTTGGGGGACTAGCGGGAGAGACCCAGTACTTC	CASSLGGLAGETQYF
TRBJ2-1	.	TRBV3-1/TRBV3-2	.	TGTGCCAGCAGCCAAGATCTAGGAATCTCCTACAATGAGCAGTTCTTC	CASSQDLGISYNEQFF
TRBJ2-1	TRBD2	TRBV19	.	TGTGCCAGTAGTATCTTCCTAGCGGACAATGAGCAGTTCTTC	CASSIFLADNEQFF
TRBJ2-7	.	TRBV10-3	few	TGTGCCATCAAGGCGGCTTCGAACTACGAGCAGTACTTC	CAIKAASNYEQYF
TRBJ2-7	TRBD2	TRBV30	few	TGTGCCTGGAGGCCCTGGGATAGCGGGGTCTACGAGCAGTACTTC	CAWRPWDSGVYEQYF
TRBJ2-6	TRBD1	TRBV2	.	TGTGCCAGCAGCGCCCCAGGGGGCTACGGGGCCAACGTCCTGACTTTC	CASSAPGGYGANVLTF
TRBJ1-4	.	TRBV12-3/TRBV12-4	few	TGTGCCAGCAGTTTTGTGGCAGTTGAAAAACTGTTTTTT	CASSFVAVEKLFF
TRBJ2-2	.	TRBV7-9	.	TGTGCCAGCAGCTTAGCCAGGGCGAACACCGGGGAGCTGTTTTTT	CASSLARANTGELFF
TRBJ1-2	.	TRBV18	.	TGTGCCAGCTCACCAATCCGGCTCGGGGGCTATGGCTACACCTTC	CASSPIRLGGYGYTF
TRBJ2-2	.	TRBV5-5	.	TGTGCCAGCAGCTTGGACGGGTGGAACACCGGGGAGCTGTTTTTT	CASSLDGWNTGELFF
TRBJ1-5	TRBD1	TRBV7-9	.	TGTGCCAGCAGCTTAGCGGGCTCGGACAGGGAACATCAGCCCCAGCATTTT	CASSLAGSDREHQPQHF
TRBJ2-7	TRBD1	TRBV27	.	TGTGCCAGCAGTTTAGTCCCAGACAGGGAGTTCGACGAGCAGTACTTC	CASSLVPDREFDEQYF